The subject of this entry is one TCR beta chain. The source of the sample is a study of technical replicates of blood from a handful of donors. The germline V gene encodes CDR1 ENHRY and CDR2 SYGVKD. With 3 bases removed from V and 4 bases from J, the gap between germline ends came to 12 bases. The CDR3 totals 14 residues. TCRdb's table, derived via immunoSEQ multiplex PCR, lists solely in-frame clones and lacks some. The table has about 81,000 clones, 96% seen once. The chain uses TRBV10-3 and TRBJ1-2; D not resolved. The sequenced sample consisted of T cells isolated from PBMCs. This receptor was taken from a human donor in good health. CDR3 protein: CAISDQQLPYGYTF. The CDR3 DNA follows: TGTGCCATCAGTGATCAACAGTTGCCCTATGGCTACACCTTC.